Detailed here is one T cell receptor (beta chain). Its antigen is as yet unknown. The assay was immunoSEQ multiplex PCR, and TCRdb's table has in-frame clones only and misses some. Of about 59,000 clones listed, less than 85% were seen once; the top ten hold around 0.52%. Cycle 7 day 1, cycle 4 day 1, and baseline were the timepoints at which blood was sampled. Trimming stripped 0 bases from V and 7 bases from J, with 5 bases between. The CDR3 has 11 residues. Germline V gene data show CDR1 as SGHDT and CDR2 as YYEEEE. The data belong to a study of OX40 agonist ivuxolimab in advanced cancers. Study-wide context: While on treatment, patients had intravenous ivuxolimab at 0.01 to 10 mg/kg every 2 weeks. Partial responses occurred in Three dose-escalation patients, one with hepatocellular carcinoma and two with cutaneous melanoma.

Study-wide points: Average numbers of expanded clones were greater in CD8+ T cells than in CD4+.

This chain uses TRBV5-6 with TRBJ2-7; perhaps TRBD1 as D (5 bases). Specimen: CD4+ or CD8+ T cells sorted from blood, collected in a trial of the OX40 agonist ivuxolimab. This receptor was obtained from an adult with an advanced solid tumor such as melanoma, head and neck, liver or kidney cancer. The CDR3 spells CASSLEGEQYF. The CDR3 bases are TGTGCCAGCAGCTTGGAGGGGGAGCAGTACTTC.